The entry below gives a single T cell receptor beta chain sequence along with its context. What this receptor recognizes is not known. No quality values exist for individual bases; no much larger clone is one base distant. At the junction V is shortened by 10 bases and J by 3 bases; bases outside the gene matches: 7. Inclusive of the bounding cysteine and phenylalanine, the CDR3 is 15 residues long. Here the CDR3 DNA is all that survives: 45 bases in frame from base 1. The germline V gene (reference sequence) gives CDR1 as LNHDA and CDR2 as SQIVND. TCRbeta CDR3 regions were immunosequenced from genomic DNA with the immunoSEQ Assay. Before high-throughput sequencing, the genomic DNA was amplified using bias-controlled multiplex PCR. Under the source paper's analysis protocol: To quantify the absolute abundance of each unique TCRbeta CDR3 region, the sequences were collapsed and filtered. Clonality, defined as 1 minus Pielou's evenness, was calculated using only productive rearrangements. Tumor T-cell fraction was computed by normalizing TCRbeta template counts to usable DNA, estimated from several housekeeping genes. A previously published method was used to identify clones with significantly greater frequencies in on-treatment samples than in baseline samples. TCRdb took over this immuneACCESS table, retaining in-frame rearrangements with V and J assigned. Such tables are incomplete; in checked studies, under half of the missing clones stem from an unresolved V gene, and the remainder is unexplained. V, J and clone size were drawn from that table, and D and trimming were deduced from the DNA. The sample includes under 6,500 clones, with around 26% observed a single time. The ten most abundant clones make up 8.1% of the sample.

The meaning of the sample's treatment or condition label: randomized to nivolumab then ipilimumab (arm A) or the reverse (arm B). None of the patients in the trial had previously been given DNA-damaging chemotherapy. CheckMate 064, a randomized, open-label phase II trial of sequential checkpoint blockade, was the source of the samples, all of which came from patients with melanoma. Tumor TCR sequencing used genomic DNA from formalin-fixed paraffin-embedded (FFPE) tissue samples. The data are from a study of sequential checkpoint blockade in melanoma (dated 2019 in TCRdb). Regarding the study in general: Patients were randomized 1:1 to first-line nivolumab followed by ipilimumab (arm A) or ipilimumab followed by nivolumab (arm B). The same lesion was the source of approximately 79% of the matched pre- and post-treatment tumor biopsy pairs. Maintenance nivolumab came after both trial sequences. Matched tumor biopsies were taken from some 22 patients before treatment and at week 13, after single-agent nivolumab (arm A) or ipilimumab (arm B). DNA from roughly 91 pretreatment melanoma tumor samples underwent TCRbeta immunosequencing.

What the work shows at the level of the full study, not this receptor alone: In the nivolumab-first arm (arm A), pretreatment tumor TIL clonality was associated with response (P = .04). Small sample sizes and reduced statistical power limited the within-arm analyses of tumor T-cell fraction. PD-L1 staining and CD8+ T-cell counts correlated with tumor T-cell fraction and clonality, whereas mutational load did not. Larger, independent patient cohorts are needed to validate the response-prediction model that combines TCR metrics and mutation burden. Patients with increases in tumor T-cell fraction and clonality by week 13 were approximately 30 times more likely to achieve clinical benefit.

The sequence joins TRBV19 to TRBJ2-2, and 11 junction bases match TRBD1. The TCR sequence derives from a human donor with melanoma. This material consisted of tumor tissue (inferred from file names), taken from a patient given nivolumab and ipilimumab in sequence. The DNA sequence is given as TGTGCCACCTCCTGGACAGGGGGCTACACCGGGGAGCTGTTTTTT. This yields the protein CATSWTGGYTGELFF.